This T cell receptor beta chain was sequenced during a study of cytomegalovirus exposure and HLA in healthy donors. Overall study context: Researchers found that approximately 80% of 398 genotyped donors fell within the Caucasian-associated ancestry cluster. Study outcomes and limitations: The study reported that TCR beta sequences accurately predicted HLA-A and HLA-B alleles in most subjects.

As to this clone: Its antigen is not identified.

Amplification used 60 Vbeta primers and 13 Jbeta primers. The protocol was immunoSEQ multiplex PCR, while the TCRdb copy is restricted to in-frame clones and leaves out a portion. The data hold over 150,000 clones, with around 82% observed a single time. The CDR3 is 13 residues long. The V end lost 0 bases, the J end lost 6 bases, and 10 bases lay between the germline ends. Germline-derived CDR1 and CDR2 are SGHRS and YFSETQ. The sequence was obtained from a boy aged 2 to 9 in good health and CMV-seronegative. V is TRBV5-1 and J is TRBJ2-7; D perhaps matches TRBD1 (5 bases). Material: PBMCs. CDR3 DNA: TGCGCCAGCAGCTTGGGGGGCCCCTCCGAGCAGTACTTC. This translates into CASSLGGPSEQYF. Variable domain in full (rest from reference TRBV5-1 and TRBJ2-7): KAGVTQTPRYLIKTRGQQVTLSCSPISGHRSVSWYQQTPGQGLQFLFEYFSETQRNKGNFPGRFSGRQFSNSRSEMNVSTLELGDSALYLCASSLGGPSEQYFGPGTRLTVT.